A single sample is the source of the 17 T cell receptor beta chains below, sequenced in a study of blood T cell repertoires in COVID-19. Generated by immunoSEQ multiplex PCR, the TCRdb table keeps only in-frame clones and is missing some. The sample contains about 140,000 clones, 75% to 90% of which appear only once. Sequenced input: peripheral blood. All receptors derive from a woman older than 75 with acute or convalescent COVID-19.

This rearrangement joins TRBV5-4 to TRBJ2-1; D might be TRBD2 (7 bases). V was cut by 2 bases and J by 7 bases, with 13 bases left in between. This CDR3 region has 14 residues. The germline V gene has CDR1 SGHNT and CDR2 YYREEE (reference sequence). CDR3 amino acids: CASSFGGRGNEQFF. The DNA for the CDR3 is TGTGCCAGCAGCTTCGGGGGGCGGGGTAATGAGCAGTTCTTC.

The gene calls are TRBV27 and TRBJ1-1, with a tentative D call TRBD1 (6 bases). Germline V lookup: CDR1 MNHEY, CDR2 SMNVEV (reference sequence). V lost 7 bases and J 1 base, leaving 13 bases between the germline ends. CDR3 length: 14 residues. This CDR3 is CASKPGQTNTEAFF. In DNA, the CDR3 is TGTGCCAGCAAACCGGGACAAACGAACACTGAAGCTTTCTTT.

The chain carries TRBV6-6 and TRBJ1-6, with D unclear. Germline V lookup: CDR1 MNHNY, CDR2 SVGAGI (reference sequence). The V end lost 9 bases, the J end lost 4 bases, and 10 bases lay between the germline ends. The length of the CDR3 is 13 residues. The CDR3 spells CARPTEYNSPLHF. The CDR3 region has the DNA TGTGCCAGACCCACCGAGTATAATTCACCCCTCCACTTT.

The sample holds a few counts of this clone. In DNA form, the CDR3 reads TGTGCCAGCAGCTCCAGGGTGGCCACCGGGGAGCTGTTTTTT. It yields the protein CASSSRVATGELFF. The chain combines TRBV7-9 with TRBJ2-2; weak D call: TRBD1 (5 bases). This CDR3 contains 14 residues. Between the trimmed V and J ends, which lost 4 bases and 4 bases, there was a span of 10 bases. Germline CDR1 reads SEHNR; CDR2 reads FQNEAQ (reference sequence).

V gene TRBV7-3 combines with J gene TRBJ2-3; D remains ambiguous. V was shortened by 4 bases and J by 0 bases, with 5 bases between the two germline ends. The CDR3 sequence is 13 residues long. CDR1 is SGHTA, CDR2 FQGTGA, per germline. In DNA form, the CDR3 reads TGTGCCAGCAGCTCGACTAGCACAGATACGCAGTATTTT. Amino acids: CASSSTSTDTQYF.

The chain is built from TRBV6-6 and TRBJ1-3, with D possibly being TRBD1 (5 bases). This CDR3 is 16 amino acids long. CDR1 is MNHNY and CDR2 is SVGAGI in the germline V gene (reference sequence). V was pared by 2 bases and J by 6 bases, with 17 bases between. Here the CDR3 reads CASSYMPSGHLNTIYF. The CDR3 bases are TGTGCCAGCAGTTACATGCCATCAGGACACCTAAACACCATATATTTT.

The rearrangement links TRBV19 to TRBJ1-5; 11 bases are a match to TRBD1. Per the germline V gene, CDR1 is LNHDA and CDR2 is SQIVND (reference sequence). V shed 10 bases, J shed 3 bases, and the junction held 8 bases outside the gene matches. The length of the CDR3 is 15 residues. CDR3 DNA sequence: TGTGCCACCGAAGGGGACAGGGGGTTCAATCAGCCCCAGCATTTT. Translating gives CATEGDRGFNQPQHF.

CDR3 coding DNA: TGTGCCAGCAGCTCGGCAGGGTCAGGAAACACCATATATTTT. Its translation: CASSSAGSGNTIYF. The gene calls are TRBV7-9 and TRBJ1-3, with D possibly TRBD1 on 5 matching bases. The CDR3 loop spans 14 amino acids. Germline CDR1 SEHNR, CDR2 FQNEAQ (reference sequence). V lost 4 bases and J lost 4, with 11 bases in between.

The chain has TRBV4-3 and TRBJ1-2; 11 bases line up with TRBD1. The CDR3 runs to 16 residues. V was clipped by 1 base and J by 8 bases; unmatched bases: 9. Germline V lookup: CDR1 LGHNA, CDR2 YSLEER. CDR3 amino acids: CASSQVTGTGGYGYTF. Here the CDR3 DNA reads TGCGCCAGCAGCCAAGTAACCGGGACAGGGGGTTACGGCTACACCTTC.

DNA of the CDR3: TGTGCCAGCTCACCCTTGAGCAGGGGGCAAGATACGCAGTATTTT. Translation: CASSPLSRGQDTQYF. The rearrangement links TRBV18 to TRBJ2-3; 8 bases are a match to TRBD1. The CDR3 totals 15 residues. Germline V gene sequence: CDR1 KGHSH, CDR2 LQKENI. The trim removed 3 bases at V and 5 bases at J, leaving 7 bases unmatched.

The rearrangement joins TRBV7-9 to TRBJ1-2; D is unclear. Germline CDR1 SEHNR, CDR2 FQNEAQ (reference sequence). Trimming took off 5 bases at V and 2 bases at J, with 15 bases between the two ends. CDR3 length equals 15 residues. The CDR3 DNA follows: TGTGCCAGCAGCCGTACCGACACGGTCAACTATGGCTACACCTTC. It yields the protein CASSRTDTVNYGYTF.

The rearrangement joins TRBV6-5 to TRBJ1-6; D may be TRBD1 (5 bases). Per germline, CDR1 MNHEY and CDR2 SVGAGI. The CDR3 consists of 14 residues. Trimming took off 10 bases at V and 2 bases at J, with 12 bases between the two ends. As DNA, the CDR3 is TGTGCCATCGGGGGGATGACCTATAATTCACCCCTCCACTTT. Its translation is CAIGGMTYNSPLHF.

The V call is TRBV9, the J call TRBJ2-1; 16 bases are a match to TRBD2. The CDR3 has 19 amino acids. Germline loops: CDR1 SGDLS, CDR2 YYNGEE. The V segment lost 0 bases and the J segment 6 bases; nucleotides outside the gene matches: 9. The CDR3 sequence: CASSVARGLAGGPSNEQFF. The CDR3 DNA is TGTGCCAGCAGCGTAGCGAGGGGACTAGCGGGGGGGCCATCCAATGAGCAGTTCTTC.

The J gene is TRBJ1-5, the V gene TRBV27, with D tentatively TRBD1 (5 bases). This CDR3 comprises 14 residues. Looked up from germline, CDR1 is MNHEY and CDR2 is SMNVEV (reference sequence). The V gene lost 7 bases and the J gene lost 0 bases, with 10 bases spanning the gap. The CDR3, as DNA: TGTGCCAGCACCCCGGGGGATAGCAATCAGCCCCAGCATTTT. Residues: CASTPGDSNQPQHF.

J is TRBJ1-1 and V is TRBV6-6; 7 nucleotides align to TRBD1. The CDR3 extends over 13 amino acids. CDR1 and CDR2 from the germline V gene are MNHNY and SVGAGI (reference sequence). V lost 7 bases to trimming and J lost 7 bases; unmatched junction nucleotides: 9. The CDR3 DNA reads TGTGCCAGCATGTTGGGACAGACTTATGAAGCTTTCTTT. Its translation is CASMLGQTYEAFF.

The genes are TRBV7-3 and TRBJ1-1, with TRBD1 matching over 9 bases. This CDR3 is built from 17 residues. From germline, CDR1 is SGHTA and CDR2 FQGTGA. Germline trimming cut 5 bases from V and 4 bases from J; bases unmatched to any gene: 14. The CDR3 spells CASSPSGDRAAGTEAFF. The CDR3 nucleotides are TGTGCCAGCAGCCCCTCCGGGGACAGGGCGGCGGGCACTGAAGCTTTCTTT.

J is TRBJ1-2 and V is TRBV6-6, with 9 bases lining up with TRBD1. The CDR3 sequence is 13 residues long. The trim removed 6 bases at V and 3 bases at J, leaving 2 bases unmatched. CDR1 is MNHNY and CDR2 is SVGAGI in the germline V gene (reference sequence). CDR3 nucleotide sequence: TGTGCCAGCAGCTGGACAGGGGACTATGGCTACACCTTC. Translating gives CASSWTGDYGYTF.